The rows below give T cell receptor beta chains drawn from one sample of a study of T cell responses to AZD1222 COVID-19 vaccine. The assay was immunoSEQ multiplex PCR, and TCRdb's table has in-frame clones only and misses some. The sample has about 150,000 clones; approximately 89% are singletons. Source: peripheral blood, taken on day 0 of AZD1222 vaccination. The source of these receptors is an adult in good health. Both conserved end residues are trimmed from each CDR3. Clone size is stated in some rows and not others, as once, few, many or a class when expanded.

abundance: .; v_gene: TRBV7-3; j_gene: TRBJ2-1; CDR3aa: ASSPGTVQRQF
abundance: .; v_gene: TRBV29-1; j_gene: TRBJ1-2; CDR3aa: SVEGVGGYT
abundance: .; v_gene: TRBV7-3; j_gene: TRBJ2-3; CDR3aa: ASSLTPASTDTQY
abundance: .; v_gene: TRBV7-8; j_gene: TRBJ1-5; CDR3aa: ASSLVGGRVGNQPQH
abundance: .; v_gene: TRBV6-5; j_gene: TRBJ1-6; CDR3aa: ASTTLGAYNSPLH
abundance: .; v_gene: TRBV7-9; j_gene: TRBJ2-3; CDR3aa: ASSTWTSGMGDTDTQY
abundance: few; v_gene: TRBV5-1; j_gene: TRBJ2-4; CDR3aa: ASSLGLAGVKNIQY
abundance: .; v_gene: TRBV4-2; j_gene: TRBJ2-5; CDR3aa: ASSQGAGGDKTQY
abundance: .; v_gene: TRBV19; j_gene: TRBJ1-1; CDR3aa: ASSRPGVNTEAF
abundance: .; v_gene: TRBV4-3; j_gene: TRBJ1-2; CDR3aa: ASSQDLSTLIGGRYGYT
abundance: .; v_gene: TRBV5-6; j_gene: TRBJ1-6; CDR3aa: ASSPDRAGSPLH
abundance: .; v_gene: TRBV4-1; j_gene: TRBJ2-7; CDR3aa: ASSQNSIGSGYEQY
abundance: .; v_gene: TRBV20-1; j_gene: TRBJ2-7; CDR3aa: STGDQYEQY
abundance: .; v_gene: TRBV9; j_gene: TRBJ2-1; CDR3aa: ASSASPILAGGPPISSYNEQF
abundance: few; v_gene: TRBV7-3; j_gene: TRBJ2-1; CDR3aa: ASSVGGGTSGRKQQF
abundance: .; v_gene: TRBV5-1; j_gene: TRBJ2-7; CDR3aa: ASSWGQGAYEQY
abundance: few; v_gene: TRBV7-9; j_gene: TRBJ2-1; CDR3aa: ASSLVGTGGSNEQF
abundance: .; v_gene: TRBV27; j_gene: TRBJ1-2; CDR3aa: ASSLLQGYGYT
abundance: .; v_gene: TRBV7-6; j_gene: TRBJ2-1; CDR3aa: ASSLMQGPYNEQF
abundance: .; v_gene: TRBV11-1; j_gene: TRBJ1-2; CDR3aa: ASSLGRDGYT
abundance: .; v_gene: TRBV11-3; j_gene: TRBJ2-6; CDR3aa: ASSDNRVGANVLT
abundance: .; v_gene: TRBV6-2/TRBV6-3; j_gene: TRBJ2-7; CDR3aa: ASSSGTGLEQY
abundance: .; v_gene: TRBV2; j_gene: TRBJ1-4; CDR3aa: ATQLQGVVEKLF
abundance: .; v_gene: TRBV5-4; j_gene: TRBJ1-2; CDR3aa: ASSLFQGLSYGYT
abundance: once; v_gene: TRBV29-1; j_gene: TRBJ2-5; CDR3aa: SVLSWGGETQY
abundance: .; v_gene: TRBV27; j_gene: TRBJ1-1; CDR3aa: ATSQAGYTEAF
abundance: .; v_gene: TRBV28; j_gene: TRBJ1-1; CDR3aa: ASSLSNLEAF
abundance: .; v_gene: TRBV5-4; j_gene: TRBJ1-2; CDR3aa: ASSPELLGGAFSGYT
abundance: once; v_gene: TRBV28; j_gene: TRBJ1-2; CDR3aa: ASSLMSYGYT
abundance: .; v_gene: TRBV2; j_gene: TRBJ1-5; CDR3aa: ASTRQWDSNQPQH
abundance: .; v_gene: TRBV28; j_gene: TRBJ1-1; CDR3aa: ASSFRGPDSEAF
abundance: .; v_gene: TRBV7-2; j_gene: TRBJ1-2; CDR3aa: ASSLQTGAGYGYT
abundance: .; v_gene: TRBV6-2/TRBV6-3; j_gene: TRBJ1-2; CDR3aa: ASSFLGGYGYT
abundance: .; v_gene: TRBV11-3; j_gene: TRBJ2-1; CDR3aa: ALQHRF
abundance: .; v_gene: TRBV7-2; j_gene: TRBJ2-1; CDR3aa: ASSLGPLSYNEQF
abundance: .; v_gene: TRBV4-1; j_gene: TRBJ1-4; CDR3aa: ASSQGEVDDEKLF
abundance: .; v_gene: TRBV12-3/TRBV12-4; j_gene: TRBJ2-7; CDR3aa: ASSVTGTYEQY
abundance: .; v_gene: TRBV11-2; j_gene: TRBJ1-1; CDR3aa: ASSPGLGNTEAF
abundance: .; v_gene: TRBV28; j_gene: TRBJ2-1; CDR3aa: ASSFVDYNYNEQF
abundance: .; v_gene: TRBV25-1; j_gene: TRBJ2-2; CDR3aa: ASSEIGTGELF
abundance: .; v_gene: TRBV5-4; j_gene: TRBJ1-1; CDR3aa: ASSFGQGQGEAF
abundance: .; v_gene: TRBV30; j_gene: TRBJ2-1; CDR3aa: AWIPSSGTPNEQF
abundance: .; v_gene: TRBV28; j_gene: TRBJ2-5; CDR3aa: ASSPGGLAKGVETQY
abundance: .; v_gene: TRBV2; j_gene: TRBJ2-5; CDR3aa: ASRVLWDQRYQETQY
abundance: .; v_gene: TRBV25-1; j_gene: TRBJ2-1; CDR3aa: ASSDRGSINEQF
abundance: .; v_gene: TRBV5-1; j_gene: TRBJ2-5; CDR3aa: ASSPGTVPLQVLETQY
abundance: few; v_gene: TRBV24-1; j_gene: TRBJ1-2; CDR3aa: ATSDSHSGRHH
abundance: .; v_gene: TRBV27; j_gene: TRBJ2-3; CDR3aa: ASSPRLAELTDTQY
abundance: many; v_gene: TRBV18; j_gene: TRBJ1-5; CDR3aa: ASSPPAGGLYQPQH
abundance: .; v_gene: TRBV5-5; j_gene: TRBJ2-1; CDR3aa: ASSLFDPSYNEQF
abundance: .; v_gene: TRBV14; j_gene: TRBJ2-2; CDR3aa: ASSQVGRPNTGELF
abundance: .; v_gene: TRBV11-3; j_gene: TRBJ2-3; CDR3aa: ASSPVGEDTQY